What follows are 4 T cell receptor beta chains derived from one specimen sequenced in a study of T cell responses to AZD1222 COVID-19 vaccine. Method: immunoSEQ multiplex PCR; TCRdb's copy keeps in-frame clones and lacks some. Here the sample spans around 100,000 clones, about nine tenths being singletons. Sequenced here: peripheral blood, sampled on day 0 of AZD1222 vaccination. Receptor source: an adult in good health.

The J gene is TRBJ1-1, the V gene TRBV18; D is ambiguous. CDR1 is KGHSH, CDR2 LQKENI, per germline. CDR3 length: 16 amino acids. The ends were cut back, 3 bases at V and 1 base at J, with 15 bases in the middle. As DNA, the CDR3 is TGTGCCAGCTCACCCTCGGCCCGGGAGGAGAACACTGAAGCTTTCTTT. It yields the protein CASSPSAREENTEAFF.

This clone is a singleton in its sample. This chain's CDR3 is CASSERWDSNQPQHF. CDR3 coding DNA: TGTGCCAGCAGTGAACGGTGGGATAGCAATCAGCCCCAGCATTTT. The chain uses TRBV6-1 and TRBJ1-5; no clear D. This CDR3 comprises 15 residues. The germline V gene has CDR1 MNHNS and CDR2 SASEGT. Trimming took 2 bases from V and 0 from J, leaving 8 bases between them.

The rearrangement joins TRBV11-2 to TRBJ1-2, with TRBD1 identical over 9 bases. Trimming cost V 6 bases and J 3 bases; bases outside gene matches: 2. This CDR3 is 13 amino acids long. Per germline, CDR1 SGHAT and CDR2 FQNNGV. CDR3 nucleotides: TGTGCCAGCAGTGGGACAGGGTACTATGGCTACACCTTC. Protein sequence: CASSGTGYYGYTF.

The chain links TRBV7-6 to TRBJ2-3, with 11 bases matching TRBD2. The trim removed 5 bases at V and 6 bases at J, leaving 10 bases unmatched. CDR3 length: 16 residues. The V gene's germline CDR1 is SGHVS and CDR2 FNYEAQ. The CDR3 protein is CASSRLSGRGRDTQYF. CDR3 sequence (DNA): TGTGCCAGCAGCCGACTTAGCGGGAGGGGGAGGGATACGCAGTATTTT.